Below, 30 T cell receptor beta chains from the same sample are listed, as sequenced in a study of T-cell memory formation after mild COVID-19. TCRdb re-derived calls from the 5' RACE reads in MiXCR, one entry per CDR3 protein. The sample gives a few hundred thousand distinct CDR3 sequences, less than 25% of which show up once; about 8.2% is in the top ten. The sequenced sample was PBMCs or a T cell subset sorted from them (not recorded which). The receptors were gathered from an adult woman who had mild COVID-19 (a few samples of this study predate the infection). Cell type and time point are not known.

This clonotype was found a few times. The chain employs TRBV12-3 or TRBV12-4 and TRBJ2-5; 12 bases map to TRBD1. With V trimmed by 5 bases and J by 5 bases, 6 bases remained unmatched. The CDR3 has 15 residues. CDR3 in amino acids: CASSRGGQGAETQYF. The CDR3 DNA reads as TGTGCCAGCAGTCGCGGGGGACAGGGGGCCGAGACCCAGTACTTC.

This rearrangement joins TRBV12-3 or TRBV12-4 to TRBJ1-1; a weak D match, TRBD1 (5 bases). The germline V and J ends were trimmed by 1 base and 10 bases, with 16 bases remaining between them. The CDR3 contains 14 residues. This chain's CDR3 is CASSLGGGESVAFF. The CDR3 DNA reads TGTGCCAGCAGTTTAGGGGGAGGGGAGTCGGTAGCTTTCTTT.

Concerning this clonotype itself: No conserved phenylalanine or tryptophan is present at the end of the CDR3, so a read error is the likely explanation. This sequence joins TRBV7-9 and TRBJ2-2; tentative D call: TRBD1 (6 bases). V was trimmed by 6 bases and J by 1 base, leaving 9 bases between them. The CDR3 runs to 14 residues. CDR1 is SEHNR, CDR2 FQNEAQ, per germline (reference sequence). For the CDR3, the DNA is TGTGCCAGCAGGACAGGACTGAACACCGGGGAGCTGTTTTAT. Translation gives CASRTGLNTGELFY.

The gene calls are TRBV19 and TRBJ2-1, with 8 bases matching TRBD1. Trimming took 1 base from V and 9 from J; bases not matched to a gene: 5. CDR1 LNHDA and CDR2 SQIVND come from the germline V gene (reference sequence). CDR3 size: 14 residues. Here the CDR3 DNA reads TGTGCCAGTAGTATAGTGGGACAGGCCTTTGAGCAGTTCTTC. Encoded protein: CASSIVGQAFEQFF.

This chain connects TRBV6-4 to TRBJ2-1; 8 bases map to TRBD2. The germline CDR1 and CDR2 sequences are MRHNA and SNTAGT. V was pared by 5 bases and J by 5 bases, with 14 bases of the junction left unmatched. The CDR3 extends over 17 amino acids. DNA of the CDR3: TGTGCCAGCAGTCCGGCCCCACTAGCGGTGGGAAACAATGAGCAGTTCTTC. This gives the protein CASSPAPLAVGNNEQFF.

This sequence joins TRBV25-1 and TRBJ2-1; no clear D. Germline V gene sequence: CDR1 MGHDK, CDR2 SYGVNS. This CDR3 region has 12 residues. V was pared by 6 bases and J by 10 bases, with 13 bases between. For the CDR3, the DNA is TGTGCCAGCAGAGGGCAGCCCGGAGAGCAGTTCTTC. Translated, it gives CASRGQPGEQFF.

The chain joins TRBV9 to TRBJ2-1, with 9 bases aligning to TRBD2. Trimming took 0 bases from V and 5 from J; bases not matched to a gene: 3. Germline CDR1 and CDR2: SGDLS and YYNGEE. The CDR3 totals 15 residues. This chain's CDR3 is CASSVERLADNEQFF. CDR3 in DNA: TGTGCCAGCAGCGTAGAGAGACTAGCGGACAATGAGCAGTTCTTC.

This clonotype showed up just a few times. The chain uses TRBV20-1 and TRBJ2-7, with D hard to call. Trimming pared 5 bases from V and 3 bases from J, leaving 17 bases between. Germline CDR1 DFQATT, CDR2 SNEGSKA (reference sequence). The CDR3 sequence is 14 residues long. The CDR3 is CSAETQENDYEQYF. The CDR3 DNA reads TGCAGTGCTGAAACGCAGGAGAATGACTACGAGCAGTACTTC.

The chain combines TRBV5-4 with TRBJ2-1; 8 bases align to TRBD2. CDR1 is SGHNT and CDR2 is YYREEE in the germline V gene (reference sequence). J gave up 8 bases and V 0 bases, and 4 bases lay outside the gene matches. The CDR3 has 14 amino acids. DNA of the CDR3: TGTGCCAGCAGCTTGGCATTAGCGGGACATGAGCAGTTCTTC. Protein: CASSLALAGHEQFF.

V usage is TRBV7-2 and J usage is TRBJ2-1, with 12 nucleotides matching TRBD2. The CDR3 extends over 20 amino acids. With 2 bases clipped from V and 7 bases from J, the junction kept 18 bases outside the gene matches. The germline gives CDR1 SGHTA, CDR2 FQGNSA. CDR3 DNA: TGTGCCAGCAGCTTAAAGCCGGGGCTAGCGGGGGGGCAAGGATGGAATGAGCAGTTCTTC. Its protein is CASSLKPGLAGGQGWNEQFF. The full variable domain, in which reference TRBV7-2 and TRBJ2-1 provide the parts outside the CDR3, is GAGVSQSPSNKVTEKGKDVELRCDPISGHTALYWYRQSLGQGLEFLIYFQGNSAPDKSGLPSDRFSAERTGGSVSTLTIQRTQQEDSAVYLCASSLKPGLAGGQGWNEQFFGPGTRLTVL.

This clonotype was counted between two and nine times. The V gene is TRBV12-3 or TRBV12-4, the J gene TRBJ2-3; 12 bases align to TRBD1. The CDR3 runs 18 residues. With 5 bases clipped from V and 3 bases from J, the junction kept 12 bases outside the gene matches. Written as DNA, the CDR3 is TGTGCCAGCAGTCCGGGACAGGGGGCGGGAGGAAGGACAGATACGCAGTATTTT. As protein: CASSPGQGAGGRTDTQYF.

In its sample, this clonotype was seen a few times. The chain recombines TRBV5-1 with TRBJ2-1, with 10 positions matching TRBD2. Germline CDR1 reads SGHRS; CDR2 reads YFSETQ. V shed 4 bases and J 9 bases; nucleotides not matched to a gene: 4. The CDR3 is 13 amino acids. The CDR3 DNA is TGCGCCAGCAGCCAGGGACTAGCGACTGAGCAGTTCTTC. It codes for CASSQGLATEQFF.

The J gene is TRBJ1-1, the V gene TRBV12-3 or TRBV12-4; D might be TRBD1 (5 bases). V shed 6 bases and J shed 7 bases, with 21 bases lying between them. The CDR3 consists of 15 residues. The CDR3 is CASSPFGGGYSEAFF. The CDR3 coding sequence is TGTGCCAGCAGCCCCTTTGGTGGGGGTTACAGTGAAGCTTTCTTT.

This clonotype was detected a few times. The chain couples TRBV20-1 to TRBJ2-5, with D perhaps being TRBD1 or TRBD2 (6 bases each). V shed 6 bases and J shed 5 bases, with 19 bases lying between them. This CDR3 is built from 14 residues. Germline assignment: CDR1 DFQATT and CDR2 SNEGSKA (reference sequence). The CDR3 coding sequence is TGCAGTGCGCCCCGGGGGCTAGCGAGGGAGACCCAGTACTTC. Translation gives CSAPRGLARETQYF.

This clonotype was detected only a few times. J is TRBJ1-1 and V is TRBV20-1, with a tentative D call TRBD1 (5 bases). The germline CDR1 and CDR2 sequences are DFQATT and SNEGSKA (reference sequence). The CDR3 sequence is 15 residues long. V was trimmed by 3 bases and J by 4 bases, leaving 18 bases between them. As DNA, the CDR3 is TGCAGTGCTAGTTCTGCAGGGCGGGTTGCCACTGAAGCTTTCTTT. Its translation: CSASSAGRVATEAFF.

This clonotype has more than one count but fewer than ten. The chain carries TRBV6-1 and TRBJ1-1; 7 bases fit TRBD1. J gave up 4 bases and V 6 bases, and 5 bases lay outside the gene matches. Germline V gene data show CDR1 as MNHNS and CDR2 as SASEGT. This CDR3 is built from 13 residues. CDR3: CASRRGQLTEAFF. CDR3 nucleotide sequence: TGTGCCAGCAGGCGGGGACAGCTCACTGAAGCTTTCTTT.

J is TRBJ2-7 and V is TRBV20-1; TRBD2 is a possible D gene (6 bases). Germline V gene lookup returns CDR1 DFQATT and CDR2 SNEGSKA (reference sequence). This CDR3 contains 13 residues. V lost 4 bases to trimming and J lost 0 bases, with 10 bases between them. The CDR3 is CSAMRGLSYEQYF. In DNA, the CDR3 is TGCAGTGCTATGCGGGGTCTCTCCTACGAGCAGTACTTC.

The chain links TRBV15 to TRBJ2-7; the D gene is possibly TRBD1 (6 bases). The CDR3 is 16 residues long. Trimming cost V 0 bases and J 9 bases, with 21 bases left between them. Germline V CDR1 and CDR2: LNHNV, YYDKDF (reference sequence). CDR3 DNA: TGTGCCACCAGCAGAGAACTGATAGACAGGACAAACTGGCAGTACTTC. Encoded protein: CATSRELIDRTNWQYF.

The chain employs TRBV2 and TRBJ2-3; TRBD2 matches at 9 bases. Germline CDR1 reads SNHLY; CDR2 reads FYNNEI. V lost 4 bases to trimming and J lost 3 bases; unmatched junction nucleotides: 5. The CDR3 length is 15 residues. The DNA for the CDR3 is TGTGCCAGCAGTGGCGGGGGGGGCAGAACAGATACGCAGTATTTT. This encodes CASSGGGGRTDTQYF.

This clonotype was seen more than once but under ten times. J is TRBJ2-3 and V is TRBV5-1; D possibly uses TRBD1 or TRBD2 (5 bases each). Deletions cut 7 bases from V and 0 bases from J, with 9 bases between. The CDR3 consists of 13 residues. CDR1 is SGHRS, CDR2 YFSETQ, per germline. CDR3 sequence reads: CASGTSSTDTQYF. As DNA, the CDR3 is TGCGCCAGCGGGACCTCTAGCACAGATACGCAGTATTTT.

The genes are TRBV7-9 and TRBJ1-5, with a weak D call TRBD1 (6 bases). The CDR3 runs 15 residues. V was cut by 4 bases and J by 5 bases, with 15 bases left in between. CDR1 SEHNR and CDR2 FQNEAQ come from the germline V gene (reference sequence). The DNA for the CDR3 is TGTGCCAGCAGCTCGACAGGCTTTTGGGATCAGCCCCAGCATTTT. As protein: CASSSTGFWDQPQHF.

In its sample, this clonotype was seen a few times. This chain uses TRBV12-3 or TRBV12-4 with TRBJ2-1; D assignment may be TRBD1 or TRBD2 (6 bases each). V was pared by 2 bases and J by 2 bases, with 10 bases between. The CDR3 has 15 amino acids. CDR3 DNA: TGTGCCAGCAGTTTATGGGGGGCGGCCTACAATGAGCAGTTCTTC. Residues: CASSLWGAAYNEQFF.

The gene calls are TRBV20-1 and TRBJ2-1, with a weak D call TRBD2 (6 bases). CDR1 is DFQATT and CDR2 is SNEGSKA in the germline V gene (reference sequence). Deletions cut 3 bases from V and 0 bases from J, with 15 bases between. The CDR3 is 16 amino acids. In DNA, the CDR3 is TGCAGTGCTAGGTTCTCCGCGGGATACTCCTACAATGAGCAGTTCTTC. It yields the protein CSARFSAGYSYNEQFF.

This sequence joins TRBV27 and TRBJ2-7; 9 positions match TRBD1. CDR1 is MNHEY and CDR2 is SMNVEV in the germline V gene (reference sequence). The CDR3 is made up of 15 amino acids. After removal of 3 bases from V and 1 base from J, the junction contained 4 bases not matched to a gene. The CDR3 loop is CASSFRDRESYEQYF. CDR3 nucleotides: TGTGCCAGCAGTTTCCGGGACAGGGAGTCCTACGAGCAGTACTTC.

V gene TRBV20-1 combines with J gene TRBJ2-3; D is perhaps TRBD1 or TRBD2 (5 bases each). The germline CDR1 and CDR2 sequences are DFQATT and SNEGSKA (reference sequence). This CDR3 comprises 14 residues. V lost 0 bases and J lost 10, with 17 bases in between. CDR3 amino acids: CSARDWGTPGAQYF. The DNA for the CDR3 is TGCAGTGCTAGAGATTGGGGGACCCCCGGTGCGCAGTATTTT.

On this clonotype itself: The junction and the germline gene differ at one end; a read error may be behind it. The rearrangement links TRBV24-1 to TRBJ2-5; tentative D call: TRBD2 (5 bases). Per the germline V gene, CDR1 is KGHDR and CDR2 is SFDVKD. The CDR3 has 15 residues. CDR3 coding DNA: TGTGCCACCAGTGGGTTTGGGGAGAAGGAAGAGAACCAGTACTTC. Encoded protein: CATSGFGEKEENQYF.

A few counts support this clonotype. The junction does not match germline at one end; this may be a read error. The genes are TRBV12-3 or TRBV12-4 and TRBJ2-7; the D gene is possibly TRBD2 (6 bases). The length of the CDR3 is 14 residues. The CDR3 DNA reads as TGTGCCAGCAGCTTATCCGCGGCACCCCTCGGGGAGGACTTC. As protein: CASSLSAAPLGEDF.

This chain joins TRBV7-6 and TRBJ2-7; 8 bases line up with TRBD1. Germline V gives CDR1 SGHVS, CDR2 FNYEAQ. J lost 2 bases, V lost 1 base, and 4 bases had no gene match. The length of the CDR3 is 15 residues. CDR3 loop: CASSLGTGSPYEQYF. The CDR3, as DNA: TGTGCCAGCAGCTTAGGGACAGGGTCACCCTACGAGCAGTACTTC.

The chain couples TRBV30 to TRBJ1-1; perhaps TRBD1 as D (5 bases). Germline CDR1 and CDR2: GTSNPN and SVGIG (reference sequence). V dropped 1 base and J dropped 6 bases, with 15 bases sitting between them. The CDR3 is 14 residues long. DNA for the CDR3: TGTGCCTGGAGTGAGTACAGGCGGCGGGCTGAAGCTTTCTTT. Amino acids: CAWSEYRRRAEAFF.

This clonotype was seen a few times. The gene calls are TRBV27 and TRBJ2-4; 9 nucleotides agree with TRBD2. The germline CDR1 and CDR2 sequences are MNHEY and SMNVEV (reference sequence). The CDR3 consists of 15 residues. J gave up 9 bases and V 2 bases, and 8 bases lay outside the gene matches. The CDR3 DNA reads as TGTGCCAGCAGTTTAGCGGGAGGGCCTCAAAGCATTCAGTACTTC. It translates to CASSLAGGPQSIQYF.